The 10 T cell receptor beta chains below were found in one sample sequenced in a study of T cells in Graves' hyperthyroidism and ophthalmopathy. RNA transcripts provided the source from which TCR beta CDR3 regions were amplified. The TCR CDR3 first-round RT-PCR relied on the HTBI primer set. Via MiXCR, TCRdb re-called the multiplex PCR reads, giving one row per CDR3 protein. Here the sample spans more than 450,000 distinct CDR3 sequences, approximately 14% being singletons. Sample: blood. The receptors stem from a woman aged 40 to 50 with Graves' hyperthyroidism.

This clonotype was counted ten times or more. The genes are TRBV11-2 and TRBJ2-1; D is possibly TRBD2 (5 bases). The CDR3 runs to 14 residues. CDR1 is SGHAT, CDR2 FQNNGV, per germline. V lost 1 base to trimming and J lost 7 bases, with 11 bases between them. CDR3 in DNA: TGTGCCAGCAGCTTAGTTTATCGGGGAAATGAGCAGTTCTTC. Translating gives CASSLVYRGNEQFF.

Many counts were recorded for this clonotype. The rearrangement uses TRBV7-8 and TRBJ2-5; no clear D. Germline CDR1 reads SGHVS; CDR2 reads FQNEAQ. Between the trimmed V and J ends, which lost 6 bases and 3 bases, there was a span of 14 bases. The CDR3 runs 14 residues. DNA for the CDR3: TGTGCCAGCAGTCCCCAGTGGGGTAAAGAGACCCAGTACTTC. It encodes CASSPQWGKETQYF.

The chain is built from TRBV3-1 and TRBJ1-6; 10 bases are shared with TRBD1. CDR3 size: 16 residues. Germline V gene sequence: CDR1 LGHDT, CDR2 YNNKEL (reference sequence). V lost 3 bases, J lost 10 bases, and 9 bases stayed unmatched. The CDR3 DNA reads TGTGCCAGCAGCCAGGTCCCCGGGACAGGGGACTCACCCCTCCACTTT. It yields the protein CASSQVPGTGDSPLHF. Complete variable domain (other parts from reference TRBV3-1 and TRBJ1-6): DTAVSQTPKYLVTQMGNDKSIKCEQNLGHDTMYWYKQDSKKFLKIMFSYNNKELIINETVPNRFSPKSPDKAHLNLHINSLELGDSAVYFCASSQVPGTGDSPLHFGNGTRLTVT.

This clonotype has at least ten counts. This rearrangement joins TRBV20-1 to TRBJ2-5; D is perhaps TRBD2 (6 bases). Germline loops: CDR1 DFQATT, CDR2 SNEGSKA (reference sequence). With 2 bases removed from V and 2 bases from J, the gap between germline ends came to 24 bases. The CDR3 contains 18 residues. DNA for the CDR3: TGCAGTGCTAGACGTACCCCGGTAGCGGAGGCATTACAAGAGACCCAGTACTTC. This sequence encodes CSARRTPVAEALQETQYF.

This clonotype came up a few times. The chain combines TRBV7-9 with TRBJ2-5; D gene uncertain. Trimming shortened V by 2 bases and J by 4 bases, and 20 bases separated the two germline ends. This CDR3 spans 17 amino acids. The V gene's germline CDR1 is SEHNR and CDR2 FQNEAQ (reference sequence). CDR3 sequence: CASSLTVIQTSPETQYF. In DNA, the CDR3 is TGTGCCAGCAGCTTAACCGTTATCCAGACGTCGCCAGAGACCCAGTACTTC.

The table lists this clonotype with many counts. The V call is TRBV11-1, the J call TRBJ1-1, with D unclear. V was pared by 2 bases and J by 8 bases, with 9 bases between. There are 12 residues in the CDR3. Germline CDR1 reads SGHAT; CDR2 reads FQDESV (reference sequence). The CDR3 loop is CASSLSPMEAFF. The DNA for the CDR3 is TGTGCCAGCAGCTTATCTCCGATGGAAGCTTTCTTT.

This chain links TRBV27 with TRBJ2-3, with 7 bases lining up with TRBD1. The trim removed 7 bases at V and 7 bases at J, leaving 11 bases unmatched. The CDR3 has 14 amino acids. The germline gives CDR1 MNHEY, CDR2 SMNVEV (reference sequence). CDR3 region: CASISGGGMYTQYF. The CDR3 nucleotides are TGTGCCAGCATTTCAGGGGGTGGGATGTATACGCAGTATTTT.

This clonotype was recorded many times. This chain uses TRBV9 with TRBJ1-2; D is perhaps TRBD1 (6 bases). The CDR3 loop spans 14 amino acids. CDR1 is SGDLS, CDR2 YYNGEE, per germline. Trimming took off 0 bases at V and 3 bases at J, with 9 bases between the two ends. The CDR3, as DNA: TGTGCCAGCAGCGTAGATGCAGGGGACTATGGCTACACCTTC. It yields the protein CASSVDAGDYGYTF.

About this clonotype: A much larger clone lies one base from this, so it may be a read error. The V call is TRBV3-1, the J call TRBJ2-2, with D perhaps TRBD1 (6 bases). The CDR3 sequence is 16 residues long. CDR1 is LGHDT and CDR2 is YNNKEL in the germline V gene (reference sequence). The CDR3 nucleotides are TGTGCCAGCAGCCAAGGGGGGACAACGAACACCGGGGAGCAGTTTTTT. Protein product: CASSQGGTTNTGEQFF.

A few counts support this clonotype. CDR3 sequence (DNA): TGTGCCTGGAGTGTACTCCGGGACAAAGAGACCCAGTACTTC. It translates to CAWSVLRDKETQYF. This rearrangement joins TRBV30 to TRBJ2-5; D is possibly TRBD1 (6 bases). Germline loops: CDR1 GTSNPN, CDR2 SVGIG (reference sequence). The V end was cut by 0 bases, the J end by 3 bases, with 11 bases between. CDR3 size: 14 residues. Looking up the rest from reference TRBV30 and TRBJ2-5 gives the full variable domain: SQTIHQWPATLVQPVGSPLSLECTVEGTSNPNLYWYRQAAGRGLQLLFYSVGIGQISSEVPQNLSASRPQDRQFILSSKKLLLSDSGFYLCAWSVLRDKETQYFGPGTRLLVL.